This TCR beta chain stems from a study of blood T cell repertoires in COVID-19. Turning to the study itself: The United States, Italy and Spain were the sources of the acute and convalescent COVID-19 samples.

In germline, CDR1 is SEHNR, CDR2 FQNEAQ (reference sequence). CDR3 length: 14 amino acids. V was cut by 0 bases and J by 9 bases, with 12 bases left in between. Using immunoSEQ multiplex PCR, the repertoire was profiled, and TCRdb retains in-frame clones only, with some absent. This repertoire shows more than 35,000 clones, roughly 91% found once; its top ten account for 4.8%. Input material: peripheral blood. The source of this sequence is a human donor in a cohort sampled during active COVID-19. The chain has TRBV7-9 and TRBJ2-1; D is possibly TRBD2 (6 bases). In DNA form, the CDR3 reads TGTGCCAGCAGCTTAGCGCTGGAGGGTAGTGAGCAGTTCTTC. Translated: CASSLALEGSEQFF.